A selection of T cell receptor beta chains follows, all from one sample in a study of blood T cells in healthy people across ages. TCRdb passed the 5' RACE reads through MiXCR, listing each CDR3 protein once. The profile shows some 760,000 distinct CDR3 sequences, approximately 25% of them singletons. These data were also filed under a second study, of T cells of mothers and their children.

The material sequenced was blood. The origin of the receptors is a boy between 5 and 17 years old in good health. Both conserved end residues are part of each CDR3. Fields, in order: clone size, V gene, J gene, D gene, CDR3 DNA, CDR3 protein. D genes are given only for firm matches. Size values are once, few and many counts, or a class for expanded clones, and some rows have none.

size: NA; V: TRBV20-1; J: TRBJ2-3; D: TRBD2; DNA: TGCAGTGCTAGAGATTATACGGGAGGAACAGATACGCAGTATTTT; CDR3: CSARDYTGGTDTQYF
size: few; V: TRBV7-3; J: TRBJ2-5; D: NA; DNA: TGTGCCAGCAGCTTAGGACAATCGGAGACCCAGTACTTC; CDR3: CASSLGQSETQYF
size: few; V: TRBV7-2; J: TRBJ2-5; D: NA; DNA: TGTGCCAGCAGCTCCCTACGGGGGTCACAAGAGACCCAGTACTTC; CDR3: CASSSLRGSQETQYF
size: NA; V: TRBV7-2; J: TRBJ1-6; D: TRBD1; DNA: TGTGCCAGCAGCCAGGGACAGTTACCCCGTCAATCACCCCTCCACTTT; CDR3: CASSQGQLPRQSPLHF
size: NA; V: TRBV7-9; J: TRBJ2-7; D: NA; DNA: TGTGCCAGCAGCTTCCGGGATACAAACCCCTACGAGCAGTACTTC; CDR3: CASSFRDTNPYEQYF
size: NA; V: TRBV15; J: TRBJ2-5; D: NA; DNA: TGTGCCACCAGCAGTGACGGGGTTCAAGAGACCCAGTACTTC; CDR3: CATSSDGVQETQYF
size: few; V: TRBV7-9; J: TRBJ1-5; D: NA; DNA: TGTGCCAGCAGCCCGGGTGTAGGGGTGGGCAATCAGCCCCAGCATTTT; CDR3: CASSPGVGVGNQPQHF
size: NA; V: TRBV7-2; J: TRBJ2-5; D: TRBD2; DNA: TGTGCCAGCAGCATAATCTCTAGCGGACAAGAGACCCAGTACTTC; CDR3: CASSIISSGQETQYF
size: many; V: TRBV4-3; J: TRBJ2-1; D: TRBD1; DNA: TGCGCCAGCAGCCAAGGGACAGGGGGCTCCTACAATGAGCAGTTCTTC; CDR3: CASSQGTGGSYNEQFF
size: few; V: TRBV2; J: TRBJ2-3; D: NA; DNA: TGTGCCAGCAGTGAATGGGGGGAGCCAACAGATACGCAGTATTTT; CDR3: CASSEWGEPTDTQYF
size: once; V: TRBV11-2; J: TRBJ2-2; D: TRBD2; DNA: TGTGCCAGCAGCTTAATAGACGGCCGGGGACTAGCGGGGGACACCGGGGAGCTGTTTTTT; CDR3: CASSLIDGRGLAGDTGELFF
size: many; V: TRBV4-1; J: TRBJ2-5; D: NA; DNA: TGCGCCAGCAGCCAAGAGGGCAGGGATCAAGAGACCCAGTACTTC; CDR3: CASSQEGRDQETQYF
size: NA; V: TRBV7-9; J: TRBJ1-1; D: NA; DNA: TGTGCCAGCAGCACCTTGGACGGGAACACTGAAGCTTTCTTT; CDR3: CASSTLDGNTEAFF